The table lists the clone carrying this T cell receptor (beta chain) with many counts. No antigen is known for it. The data were taken from a study of T-cell reconstitution after alpha-beta-depleted transplantation in children. Study-level findings and limits: It was newly produced T cells that mostly accounted for T-cell counts and diversity one year after transplant. In some patients, recipient T cells and intrathymic progenitors surviving conditioning explained high day-60 diversity.

Unique molecular identifiers were used to barcode this TCRbeta library. TCRdb re-analysed the PCR reads in MiXCR, keeping a single row per CDR3 protein. The sample includes some 600,000 distinct CDR3 sequences, approximately 13% of them seen just once. The source of this sequence is a male patient aged 10 to 17 who had a stem cell transplant for acute myeloid leukemia, so the T cells may come from the graft donor. The input for sequencing was PBMCs, mostly from graft donor cells, taken 360 days after TCRalphabeta/CD19-depleted stem cell transplant.

For the CDR3, the DNA is TGCAGTGCTAGAGAAAGTCTAGCGGGAGGAGTGGTGGGAGATACGCAGTATTTT. Protein: CSARESLAGGVVGDTQYF. The chain joins TRBV20-1 to TRBJ2-3; 11 nucleotides agree with TRBD2. Losses at the gene ends were 0 bases for V and 5 bases for J; bases not matched to a gene: 13. The length of the CDR3 is 18 residues. Per germline, CDR1 DFQATT and CDR2 SNEGSKA (reference sequence).